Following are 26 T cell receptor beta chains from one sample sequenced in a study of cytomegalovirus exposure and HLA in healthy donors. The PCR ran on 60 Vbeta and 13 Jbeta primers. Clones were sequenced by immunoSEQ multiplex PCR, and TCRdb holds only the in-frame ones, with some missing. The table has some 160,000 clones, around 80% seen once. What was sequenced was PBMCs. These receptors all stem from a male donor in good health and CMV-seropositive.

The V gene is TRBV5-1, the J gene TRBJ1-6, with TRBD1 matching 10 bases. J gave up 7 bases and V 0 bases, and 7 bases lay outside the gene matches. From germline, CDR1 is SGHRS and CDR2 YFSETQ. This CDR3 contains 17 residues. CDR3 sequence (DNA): TGCGCCAGCAGCTTGGGCTCTACGGGACAGGGGAATTCACCCCTCCACTTT. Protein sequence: CASSLGSTGQGNSPLHF.

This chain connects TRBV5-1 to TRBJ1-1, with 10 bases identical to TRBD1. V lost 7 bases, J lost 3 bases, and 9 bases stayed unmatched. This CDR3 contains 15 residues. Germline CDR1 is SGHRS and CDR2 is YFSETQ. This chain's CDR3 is CASGPTGGADTEAFF. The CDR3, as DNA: TGCGCCAGCGGACCGACAGGGGGCGCGGACACTGAAGCTTTCTTT.

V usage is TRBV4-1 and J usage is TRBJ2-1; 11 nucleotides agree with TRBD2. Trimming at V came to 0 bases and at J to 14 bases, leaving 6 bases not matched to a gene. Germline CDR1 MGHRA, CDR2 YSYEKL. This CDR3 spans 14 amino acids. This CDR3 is CASSQDRLAGLKFF. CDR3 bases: TGCGCCAGCAGCCAAGATCGACTAGCGGGACTTAAGTTCTTC.

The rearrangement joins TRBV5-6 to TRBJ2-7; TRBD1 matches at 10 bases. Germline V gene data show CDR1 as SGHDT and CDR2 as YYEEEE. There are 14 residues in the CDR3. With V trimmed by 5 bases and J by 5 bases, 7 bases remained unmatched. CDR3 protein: CASSEGTGDHEQYF. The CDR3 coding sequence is TGTGCCAGCAGTGAGGGGACAGGGGACCACGAGCAGTACTTC.

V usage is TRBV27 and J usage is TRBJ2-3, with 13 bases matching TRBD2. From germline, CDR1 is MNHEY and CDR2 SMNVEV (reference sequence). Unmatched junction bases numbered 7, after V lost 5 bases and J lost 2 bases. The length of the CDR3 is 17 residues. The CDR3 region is CASSRPGLAGNTDTQYF. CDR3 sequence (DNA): TGTGCCAGCAGTCGACCGGGACTAGCGGGGAACACAGATACGCAGTATTTT.

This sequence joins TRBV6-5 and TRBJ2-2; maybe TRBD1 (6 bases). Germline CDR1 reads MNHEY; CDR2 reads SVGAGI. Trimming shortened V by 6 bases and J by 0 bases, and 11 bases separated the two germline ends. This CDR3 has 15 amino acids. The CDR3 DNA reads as TGTGCCAGCAGACCCTGGACAGCGAACACCGGGGAGCTGTTTTTT. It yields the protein CASRPWTANTGELFF.

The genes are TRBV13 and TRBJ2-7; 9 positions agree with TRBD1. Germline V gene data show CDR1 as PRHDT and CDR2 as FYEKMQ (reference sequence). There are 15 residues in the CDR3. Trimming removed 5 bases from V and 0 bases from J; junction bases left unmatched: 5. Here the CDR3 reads CASSPDRGSSYEQYF. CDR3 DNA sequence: TGTGCCAGCAGCCCGGACAGGGGTAGCTCCTACGAGCAGTACTTC. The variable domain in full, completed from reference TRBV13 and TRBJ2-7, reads AAGVIQSPRHLIKEKRETATLKCYPIPRHDTVYWYQQGPGQDPQFLISFYEKMQSDKGSIPDRFSAQQFSDYHSELNMSSLELGDSALYFCASSPDRGSSYEQYFGPGTRLTVT.

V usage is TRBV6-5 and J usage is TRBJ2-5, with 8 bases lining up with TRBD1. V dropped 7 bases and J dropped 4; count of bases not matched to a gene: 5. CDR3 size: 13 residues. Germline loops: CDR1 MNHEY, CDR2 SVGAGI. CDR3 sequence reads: CASMGTGLETQYF. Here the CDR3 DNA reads TGTGCCAGCATGGGGACAGGATTAGAGACCCAGTACTTC.

The CDR3 loop reads CASSFKSGTILRENIQYF. The CDR3 DNA follows: TGTGCCAGCAGTTTTAAGAGCGGGACCATCCTGAGAGAAAACATTCAGTACTTC. The chain couples TRBV28 to TRBJ2-4; 7 bases match TRBD2. From germline, CDR1 is MDHEN and CDR2 SYDVKM. CDR3 length: 18 residues. The trim removed 3 bases at V and 5 bases at J, leaving 16 bases unmatched.

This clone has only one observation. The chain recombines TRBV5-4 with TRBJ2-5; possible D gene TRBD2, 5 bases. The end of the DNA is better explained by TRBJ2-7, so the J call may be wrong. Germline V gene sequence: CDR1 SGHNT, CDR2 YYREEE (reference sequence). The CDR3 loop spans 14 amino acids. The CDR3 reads CASSLELGIVEQYF. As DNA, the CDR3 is TGTGCCAGCAGCTTGGAGCTCGGGATTGTCGAGCAGTACTTC.

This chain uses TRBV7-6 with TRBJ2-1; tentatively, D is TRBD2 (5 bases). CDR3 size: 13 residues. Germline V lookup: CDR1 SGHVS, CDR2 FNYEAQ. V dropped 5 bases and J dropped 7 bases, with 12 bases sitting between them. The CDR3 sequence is CASSPSQRNEQFF. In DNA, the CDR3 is TGTGCCAGCAGCCCATCTCAGCGGAATGAGCAGTTCTTC.

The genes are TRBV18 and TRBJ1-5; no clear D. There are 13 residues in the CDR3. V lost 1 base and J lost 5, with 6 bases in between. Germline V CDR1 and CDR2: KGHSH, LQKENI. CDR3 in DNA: TGTGCCAGCTCACCACAGTTAGATCAGCCCCAGCATTTT. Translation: CASSPQLDQPQHF.

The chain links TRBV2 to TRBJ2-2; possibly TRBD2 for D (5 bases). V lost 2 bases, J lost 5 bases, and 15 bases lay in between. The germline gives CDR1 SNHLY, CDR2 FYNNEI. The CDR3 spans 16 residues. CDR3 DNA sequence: TGTGCCAGCAGTGAAAAGCTAGCTGGCTATACCGGGGAGCTGTTTTTT. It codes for CASSEKLAGYTGELFF.

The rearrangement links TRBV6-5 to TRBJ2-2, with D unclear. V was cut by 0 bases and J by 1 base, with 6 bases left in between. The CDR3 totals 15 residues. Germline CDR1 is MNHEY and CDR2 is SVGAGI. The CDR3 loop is CASSYSIGNTGELFF. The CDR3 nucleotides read TGTGCCAGCAGTTACTCGATCGGGAACACCGGGGAGCTGTTTTTT.

The DNA for the CDR3 is TGTGCCAGCAGCTTAGATAGGACAGTCTTAAATGAAAAACTGTTTTTT. Translated: CASSLDRTVLNEKLFF. This chain connects TRBV11-2 to TRBJ1-4; D is perhaps TRBD1 (6 bases). The germline V gene has CDR1 SGHAT and CDR2 FQNNGV. The V end lost 0 bases, the J end lost 5 bases, and 13 bases lay between the germline ends. CDR3 length equals 16 residues.

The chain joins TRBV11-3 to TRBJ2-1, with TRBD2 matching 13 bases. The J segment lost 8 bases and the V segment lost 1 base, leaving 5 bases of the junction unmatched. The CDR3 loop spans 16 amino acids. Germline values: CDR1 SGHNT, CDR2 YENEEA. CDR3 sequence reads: CASSLALAGGPDEQFF. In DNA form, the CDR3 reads TGTGCCAGCAGCTTAGCACTAGCGGGAGGGCCTGATGAGCAGTTCTTC.

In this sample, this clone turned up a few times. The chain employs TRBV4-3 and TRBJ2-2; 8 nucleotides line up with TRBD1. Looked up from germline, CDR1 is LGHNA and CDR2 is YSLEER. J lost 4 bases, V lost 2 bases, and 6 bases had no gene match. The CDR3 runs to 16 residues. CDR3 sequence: CASSQHRTGSTGELFF. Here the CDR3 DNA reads TGCGCCAGCAGCCAACATAGGACAGGGAGCACCGGGGAGCTGTTTTTT.

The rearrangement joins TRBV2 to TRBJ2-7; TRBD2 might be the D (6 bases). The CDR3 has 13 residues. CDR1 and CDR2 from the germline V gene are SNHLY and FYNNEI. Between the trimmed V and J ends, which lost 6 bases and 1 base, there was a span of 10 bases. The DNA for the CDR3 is TGTGCCAGCAGCGGACTATTTTCCTACGAGCAGTACTTC. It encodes CASSGLFSYEQYF. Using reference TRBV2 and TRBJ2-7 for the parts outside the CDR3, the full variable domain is EPEVTQTPSHQVTQMGQEVILRCVPISNHLYFYWYRQILGQKVEFLVSFYNNEISEKSEIFDDQFSVERPDGSNFTLKIRSTKLEDSAMYFCASSGLFSYEQYFGPGTRLTVT.

CDR3 amino acids: CASSGTRDQPQHF. The CDR3 DNA reads as TGCGCCAGCAGTGGGACGAGGGATCAGCCCCAGCATTTT. This sequence joins TRBV10-2 and TRBJ1-5; no clear D gene. Germline CDR1 reads WSHSY; CDR2 reads SAAADI. The CDR3 length is 13 residues. V was pared by 4 bases and J by 5 bases, with 9 bases between.

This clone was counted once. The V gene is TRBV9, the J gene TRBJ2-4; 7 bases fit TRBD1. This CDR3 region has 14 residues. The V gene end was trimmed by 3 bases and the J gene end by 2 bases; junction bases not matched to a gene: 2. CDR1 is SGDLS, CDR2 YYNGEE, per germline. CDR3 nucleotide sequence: TGTGCCAGCAGCGGAGGGGGCTCCAAAAACATTCAGTACTTC. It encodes CASSGGGSKNIQYF.

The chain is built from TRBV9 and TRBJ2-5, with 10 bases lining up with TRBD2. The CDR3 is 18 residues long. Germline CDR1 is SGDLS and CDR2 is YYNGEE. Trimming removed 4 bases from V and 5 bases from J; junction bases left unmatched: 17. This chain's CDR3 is CASSRRGASGSSWETQYF. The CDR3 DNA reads TGTGCCAGCAGCCGCCGGGGAGCTAGCGGGAGTAGCTGGGAGACCCAGTACTTC. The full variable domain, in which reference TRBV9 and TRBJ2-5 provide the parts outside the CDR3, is DSGVTQTPKHLITATGQRVTLRCSPRSGDLSVYWYQQSLDQGLQFLIQYYNGEERAKGNILERFSAQQFPDLHSELNLSSLELGDSALYFCASSRRGASGSSWETQYFGPGTRLLVL.

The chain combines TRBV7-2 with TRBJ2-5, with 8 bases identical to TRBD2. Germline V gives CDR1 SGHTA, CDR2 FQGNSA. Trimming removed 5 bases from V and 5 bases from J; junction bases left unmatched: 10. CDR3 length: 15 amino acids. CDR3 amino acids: CASSRGPREVETQYF. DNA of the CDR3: TGTGCCAGCAGCAGGGGTCCGCGGGAGGTGGAGACCCAGTACTTC.

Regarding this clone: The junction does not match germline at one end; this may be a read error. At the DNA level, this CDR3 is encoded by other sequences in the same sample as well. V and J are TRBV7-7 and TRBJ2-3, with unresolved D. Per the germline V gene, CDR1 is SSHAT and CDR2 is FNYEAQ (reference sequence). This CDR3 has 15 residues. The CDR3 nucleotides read TGTGCTAGCAGCTTAGGCGGAGCAAGCACAGATACGCAGTATTTT. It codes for CASSLGGASTDTQYF. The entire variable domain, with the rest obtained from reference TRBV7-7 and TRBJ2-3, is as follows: GAGVSQSPRYKVTKRGQDVTLRCDPISSHATLYWYQQALGQGPEFLTYFNYEAQPDKSGLPSDRFSAERPEGSISTLTIQRTEQRDSAMYRCASSLGGASTDTQYFGPGTRLTVL.

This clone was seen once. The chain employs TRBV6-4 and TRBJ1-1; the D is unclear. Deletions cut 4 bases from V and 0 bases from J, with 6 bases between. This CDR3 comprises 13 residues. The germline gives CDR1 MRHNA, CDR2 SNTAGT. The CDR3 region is CASSAGVNTEAFF. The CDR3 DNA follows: TGTGCCAGCAGTGCCGGAGTGAACACTGAAGCTTTCTTT.

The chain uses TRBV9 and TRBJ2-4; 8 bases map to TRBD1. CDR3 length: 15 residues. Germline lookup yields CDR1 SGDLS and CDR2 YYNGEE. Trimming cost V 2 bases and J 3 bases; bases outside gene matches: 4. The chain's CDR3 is CASSVSTGGKNIQYF. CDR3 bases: TGTGCCAGCAGCGTCTCTACAGGGGGCAAAAACATTCAGTACTTC.

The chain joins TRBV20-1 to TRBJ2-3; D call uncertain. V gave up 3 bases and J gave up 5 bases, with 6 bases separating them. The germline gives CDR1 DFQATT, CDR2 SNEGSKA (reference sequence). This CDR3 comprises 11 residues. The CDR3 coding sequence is TGCAGTGCTAGCAGTCTAGATACGCAGTATTTT. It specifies CSASSLDTQYF.